Each of the 30 T cell receptor beta chains below was sequenced from the same sample in a study of spatial heterogeneity in lung cancer. Time point in this sample: sample taken at primary tumor resection. TCRs were sequenced from unsorted whole RNA of tumor, nontumor lung or PBMC. From the 5' RACE reads, TCRdb called clonotypes with MiXCR, one entry per CDR3 protein. This sample has tens of thousands of distinct CDR3 sequences, with approximately 12% found just once. The input for sequencing was PBMCs, taken at surgery. The receptor source for this set is a male donor with early-stage non-small cell lung cancer.

This clonotype was observed at least ten times. J is TRBJ2-1 and V is TRBV5-1, with TRBD2 matching over 11 bases. V trimming: 4 bases; J trimming: 4 bases; junction bases outside the gene matches: 10. Germline CDR1 reads SGHRS; CDR2 reads YFSETQ. The CDR3 consists of 17 residues. CDR3 in DNA: TGCGCCAGCAGCCCCGTACCTCTAGCGGGGGGATACAATGAGCAGTTCTTC. Translating it yields CASSPVPLAGGYNEQFF.

This clonotype was picked up many times. The V gene is TRBV12-5, the J gene TRBJ2-1; D is ambiguous. The ends were cut back, 7 bases at V and 6 bases at J, with 7 bases in the middle. The CDR3 covers 11 residues. The germline V gene has CDR1 LGHNT and CDR2 FRNRAP. CDR3 sequence reads: CASASFNEQFF. CDR3 DNA sequence: TGTGCTAGTGCCAGCTTCAATGAGCAGTTCTTC.

Many counts were recorded for this clonotype. The chain is built from TRBV4-3 and TRBJ2-5, with 10 bases fitting TRBD2. There are 14 residues in the CDR3. CDR1 is LGHNA and CDR2 is YSLEER in the germline V gene. V gave up 4 bases and J gave up 3 bases; unmatched junction bases: 2. The CDR3 sequence: CASSLGLAEETQYF. The CDR3 DNA is TGCGCCAGCAGCCTCGGACTAGCGGAAGAGACCCAGTACTTC.

This chain links TRBV2 with TRBJ2-1; D is unclear. Germline CDR1 is SNHLY and CDR2 is FYNNEI. Deletions cut 7 bases from V and 2 bases from J, with 12 bases between. The CDR3 length is 14 residues. For the CDR3, the DNA is TGTGCCAGCATGGGCAGTTTGACCTACAATGAGCAGTTCTTC. Translating gives CASMGSLTYNEQFF.

This clonotype turned up a few times. The chain links TRBV7-8 to TRBJ1-6, with D possibly TRBD1 on 6 matching bases. The CDR3 contains 16 residues. The germline V gene encodes CDR1 SGHVS and CDR2 FQNEAQ. Between the trimmed V and J ends, which lost 1 base and 1 base, there was a span of 8 bases. The CDR3 region is CASSLGGPSYNSPLHF. The CDR3 DNA follows: TGTGCCAGCAGCTTAGGGGGGCCTTCCTATAATTCACCCCTCCACTTT. Variable domain in full (rest from reference TRBV7-8 and TRBJ1-6): GAGVSQSPRYKVAKRGQDVALRCDPISGHVSLFWYQQALGQGPEFLTYFQNEAQLDKSGLPSDRFFAERPEGSVSTLKIQRTQQEDSAVYLCASSLGGPSYNSPLHFGNGTRLTVT.

The chain uses TRBV4-1 and TRBJ2-7, with 9 bases aligning to TRBD1. Trimming removed 0 bases from V and 5 bases from J; junction bases left unmatched: 5. CDR3 length: 15 residues. Germline loops: CDR1 MGHRA, CDR2 YSYEKL. The chain's CDR3 is CASSQDGTGINEQYF. The DNA for the CDR3 is TGCGCCAGCAGCCAAGATGGGACAGGGATCAACGAGCAGTACTTC.

The chain employs TRBV2 and TRBJ1-5; no firm D call. The CDR3 is 14 residues long. The V and J ends lost 7 bases and 0 bases respectively, with 10 bases between them. The germline CDR1 and CDR2 sequences are SNHLY and FYNNEI. CDR3 coding DNA: TGTGCCAGCACCGAAGGGCGTAGCAATCAGCCCCAGCATTTT. Amino acid sequence: CASTEGRSNQPQHF.

J is TRBJ2-2 and V is TRBV21-1; TRBD1, the table's D call, was not compared with the DNA. TRBV21-1 is recorded as a pseudogene. The length of the CDR3 is 18 residues. The CDR3 reads CASILNPGTTLGTGELFF. In DNA form, the CDR3 reads TGTGCCAGCATCCTTAACCCCGGGACAACTTTGGGGACCGGGGAGCTGTTTTTT.

This clonotype was observed a few times. The genes are TRBV14 and TRBJ2-1; 8 bases match TRBD2. The CDR3 length is 13 residues. With V trimmed by 7 bases and J by 4 bases, 3 bases remained unmatched. Germline V gene data show CDR1 as SGHDN and CDR2 as FVKESK. The CDR3 nucleotides are TGTGCCAGCACTCTAGCGGGTTACAATGAGCAGTTCTTC. Translation gives CASTLAGYNEQFF.

V usage is TRBV7-8 and J usage is TRBJ2-7; TRBD1 agrees at 9 bases. The germline V gene has CDR1 SGHVS and CDR2 FQNEAQ. V lost 3 bases and J lost 4; bases outside the gene matches: 7. The CDR3 totals 15 residues. CDR3 in amino acids: CASSFTTGTGYEQYF. As DNA, the CDR3 is TGTGCCAGCAGCTTCACCACCGGGACAGGGTACGAGCAGTACTTC.

This chain uses TRBV12-3 or TRBV12-4 with TRBJ2-7, with 11 nucleotides matching TRBD1. There are 14 residues in the CDR3. V lost 5 bases to trimming and J lost 5 bases; unmatched junction nucleotides: 5. The CDR3 DNA sequence: TGTGCCAGCAGTGTCGGACAGGGGGCCGACGAGCAGTACTTC. Protein sequence: CASSVGQGADEQYF.

To note about this clonotype: At one of its ends the junction is not consistent with the germline gene, which may arise from a read error. The chain carries TRBV12-3 or TRBV12-4 and TRBJ2-3, with TRBD2 identical over 12 bases. The CDR3 sequence is 18 residues long. CDR3 DNA sequence: TGTACCAGCAGTCCCCAAGCCGGACTAGCGGGAATCACAGATACGCAGTATTTT. It yields the protein CTSSPQAGLAGITDTQYF.

The V call is TRBV6-2 or TRBV6-3, the J call TRBJ2-1; D perhaps matches TRBD2 (5 bases). The germline V and J ends were trimmed by 4 bases and 0 bases, with 10 bases remaining between them. This CDR3 has 15 amino acids. Germline V gene lookup returns CDR1 MNHEY and CDR2 SVGEGT. As DNA, the CDR3 is TGTGCCAGCAGTTTCCGAGGGAGCTCCTACAATGAGCAGTTCTTC. Its translation: CASSFRGSSYNEQFF.

This clonotype came up many times. This chain connects TRBV6-6 to TRBJ2-7; TRBD1 matches at 10 bases. J lost 3 bases, V lost 6 bases, and 5 bases had no gene match. Germline CDR1 MNHNY, CDR2 SVGAGI (reference sequence). There are 14 residues in the CDR3. The CDR3 spells CASSRGQGGYEQYF. Written as DNA, the CDR3 is TGTGCCAGCAGCAGAGGACAGGGGGGCTACGAGCAGTACTTC.

This clonotype has ten or more counts. CDR3: CASSQLVQGAGEQYF. The CDR3 DNA reads TGTGCCAGCAGCCAATTGGTACAGGGGGCGGGCGAGCAGTACTTC. This chain joins TRBV4-2 and TRBJ2-7; TRBD1 matches at 9 bases. CDR3 length equals 15 residues. V lost 2 bases to trimming and J lost 6 bases; unmatched junction nucleotides: 8. Germline CDR1 and CDR2: LGHNA and YNFKEQ.

This clonotype was counted a few times. The CDR3 nucleotides are TGCGCCAGCAGCCGCATGTTCGGAGAGACCCAGTACTTC. It encodes CASSRMFGETQYF. The chain is built from TRBV4-3 and TRBJ2-5; D is undetermined. Germline CDR1 LGHNA, CDR2 YSLEER. Deletions cut 4 bases from V and 4 bases from J, with 10 bases between. The CDR3 is made up of 13 amino acids.

The V call is TRBV25-1, the J call TRBJ2-5; unclear D gene. This CDR3 is built from 12 residues. Germline CDR1 is MGHDK and CDR2 is SYGVNS. V shed 8 bases and J shed 5 bases, with 12 bases lying between them. CDR3 nucleotide sequence: TGTGCCAGCTCTAACTTCGGGGAGACCCAGTACTTC. It yields the protein CASSNFGETQYF.

This clonotype has only a few counts. The chain carries TRBV4-1 and TRBJ2-1; D gene uncertain. The CDR3 has 12 residues. Germline V lookup: CDR1 MGHRA, CDR2 YSYEKL. V was trimmed by 0 bases and J by 10 bases, leaving 7 bases between them. The CDR3 DNA sequence: TGCGCCAGCAGCCAAGAGTTCCAGGAGCAGTTCTTC. This translates into CASSQEFQEQFF.

CDR3 in DNA: TGTGCCAGCAGTTACGGGGATACAGGGAGCTCCTACGAGCAGTACTTC. Translation: CASSYGDTGSSYEQYF. V and J are TRBV6-2 or TRBV6-3 and TRBJ2-7; D is possibly TRBD1 (6 bases). Trimming left V 2 bases short and J 0 bases short, with 14 bases between. In germline, CDR1 is MNHEY, CDR2 SVGEGT. The CDR3 contains 16 residues.

The rearrangement links TRBV14 to TRBJ2-3; D may be TRBD1 (6 bases). Trimming pared 4 bases from V and 1 base from J, leaving 12 bases between. The germline gives CDR1 SGHDN, CDR2 FVKESK. The CDR3 is 15 amino acids. Here the CDR3 DNA reads TGTGCCAGCAGCCGCCTGGACAGACGCACAGATACGCAGTATTTT. It specifies CASSRLDRRTDTQYF.

The table lists this clonotype with a few counts. CDR3 residues: CATSGTQQETQYF. CDR3 DNA sequence: TGTGCTACCTCAGGAACCCAGCAAGAGACCCAGTACTTC. This rearrangement joins TRBV11-2 to TRBJ2-5; D is undetermined. The CDR3 is made up of 13 amino acids. Germline loops: CDR1 SGHAT, CDR2 FQNNGV.

This clonotype was seen only a few times. V is TRBV7-9 and J is TRBJ1-6, with D perhaps TRBD1 (6 bases). This CDR3 comprises 14 residues. Germline CDR1 SEHNR, CDR2 FQNEAQ (reference sequence). Trimming cost V 4 bases and J 9 bases, with 13 bases left between them. In DNA, the CDR3 is TGTGCCAGCAGCTGGGAGGTAGGGGGTTCACCCCTCCACTTT. This translates into CASSWEVGGSPLHF.

This clonotype has at least ten counts. The chain couples TRBV27 to TRBJ1-2, with TRBD1 identical over 10 bases. Germline V gene lookup returns CDR1 MNHEY and CDR2 SMNVEV (reference sequence). Trimming took 6 bases from V and 8 from J; bases not matched to a gene: 9. The CDR3 covers 14 residues. The CDR3 is CASSSGTGESGYTF. DNA for the CDR3: TGTGCCAGCAGCTCCGGGACAGGGGAGTCCGGCTACACCTTC.

The genes are TRBV20-1 and TRBJ2-1; TRBD2 aligns across 9 bases. The CDR3 spans 17 residues. J was trimmed by 0 bases and V by 7 bases; bases with no gene match: 13. Germline loops: CDR1 DFQATT, CDR2 SNEGSKA (reference sequence). CDR3 region: CSEPSGGPPSSYNEQFF. CDR3 bases: TGCAGTGAACCCAGCGGGGGGCCTCCCTCCTCCTACAATGAGCAGTTCTTC.

This clonotype has only a few counts. The chain joins TRBV20-1 to TRBJ2-7; 7 nucleotides line up with TRBD1. With 3 bases clipped from V and 4 bases from J, the junction kept 15 bases outside the gene matches. The germline CDR1 and CDR2 sequences are DFQATT and SNEGSKA (reference sequence). There are 16 residues in the CDR3. CDR3: CSARSSHVFRGYEQYF. The CDR3 nucleotides read TGCAGTGCTAGGTCTTCCCACGTCTTCAGGGGGTACGAGCAGTACTTC.

The chain couples TRBV6-6 to TRBJ2-5; D is uncertain. V lost 4 bases, J lost 3 bases, and 21 bases lay in between. The CDR3 runs to 17 residues. CDR1 MNHNY and CDR2 SVGAGI come from the germline V gene (reference sequence). The CDR3: CASSSTQGFKREETQYF. DNA of the CDR3: TGTGCCAGCAGTTCCACCCAAGGATTCAAACGGGAAGAGACCCAGTACTTC.

The CDR3: CASSQGLAGGLTDTQYF. The CDR3 region has the DNA TGTGCCAGCAGCCAGGGGCTAGCGGGGGGGCTTACAGATACGCAGTATTTT. This chain links TRBV7-2 with TRBJ2-3; TRBD2 matches at 12 bases. This CDR3 contains 17 residues. Unmatched junction bases numbered 9, after V lost 5 bases and J lost 3 bases. Per germline, CDR1 SGHTA and CDR2 FQGNSA.

This clonotype was seen more than once but under ten times. The rearrangement links TRBV28 to TRBJ2-3, with 10 bases identical to TRBD1. V was pared by 2 bases and J by 7 bases, with 6 bases of the junction left unmatched. This CDR3 comprises 15 residues. In germline, CDR1 is MDHEN, CDR2 SYDVKM. In DNA form, the CDR3 reads TGTGCCAGCAGTTTACCGGGACAGGGGATAAATACGCAGTATTTT. Residues: CASSLPGQGINTQYF. Complete variable domain (other parts from reference TRBV28 and TRBJ2-3): DVKVTQSSRYLVKRTGEKVFLECVQDMDHENMFWYRQDPGLGLRLIYFSYDVKMKEKGDIPEGYSVSREKKERFSLILESASTNQTSMYLCASSLPGQGINTQYFGPGTRLTVL.

This clonotype was detected only a few times. The chain links TRBV20-1 to TRBJ2-5; 7 bases match TRBD2. Germline V CDR1 and CDR2: DFQATT, SNEGSKA (reference sequence). The CDR3 covers 15 residues. V gave up 2 bases and J gave up 6 bases; unmatched junction bases: 12. The CDR3 here is CSARSGEGREKTQYF. The CDR3 nucleotides are TGCAGTGCTAGAAGCGGGGAGGGCCGGGAAAAGACCCAGTACTTC.

This clonotype came up a few times. V is TRBV20-1 and J is TRBJ2-1; 8 bases are a match to TRBD2. CDR3 length equals 15 residues. Trimming removed 1 base from V and 5 bases from J; junction bases left unmatched: 7. Germline CDR1 is DFQATT and CDR2 is SNEGSKA (reference sequence). In DNA, the CDR3 is TGCAGTGCTAGAGTTTGGGGACTAGGGAACAATGAGCAGTTCTTC. Residues: CSARVWGLGNNEQFF.